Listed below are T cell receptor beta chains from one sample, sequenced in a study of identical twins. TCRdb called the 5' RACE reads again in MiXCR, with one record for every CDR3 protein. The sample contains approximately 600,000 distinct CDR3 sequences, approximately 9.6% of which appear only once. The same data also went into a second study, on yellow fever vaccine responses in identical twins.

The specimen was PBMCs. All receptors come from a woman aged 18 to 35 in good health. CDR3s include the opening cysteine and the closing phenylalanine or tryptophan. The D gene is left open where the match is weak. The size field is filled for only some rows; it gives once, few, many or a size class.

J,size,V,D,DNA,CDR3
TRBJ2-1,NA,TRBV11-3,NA,TGTGCCAGCAGCCCTGCGCCCGTCTACAATGAGCAGTTCTTC,CASSPAPVYNEQFF
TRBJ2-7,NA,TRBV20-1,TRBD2,TGCAGTGCTAGCTCGGGACTAGCATTCGAGCAGTACTTC,CSASSGLAFEQYF
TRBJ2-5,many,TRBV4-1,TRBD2,TGCGCCAGCAGCCAACGACTAGCGGGAGGAAGAGAGACCCAGTACTTC,CASSQRLAGGRETQYF
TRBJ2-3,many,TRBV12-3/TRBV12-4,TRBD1,TGTGCCAGCAGTACCAGGACAGGGGCAGATACGCAGTATTTT,CASSTRTGADTQYF
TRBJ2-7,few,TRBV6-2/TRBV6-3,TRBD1,TGTGCCAGCAGTTACTCGGGAGACAGGGACGACGAGCAGTACTTC,CASSYSGDRDDEQYF
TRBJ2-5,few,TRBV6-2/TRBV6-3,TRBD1,TGTGCCACCCGAGGGACAGGGTTTCGGCAAGAGACCCAGTACTTC,CATRGTGFRQETQYF
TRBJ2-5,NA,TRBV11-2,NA,TGTGCCAGCAGCTTAGCCGGGACTTACCGAATACAAGAGACCCAGTACTTC,CASSLAGTYRIQETQYF
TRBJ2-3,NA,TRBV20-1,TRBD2,TGCAGTGCTAGGCCCGGACTAGCGGGGAACACAGATACGCAGTATTTT,CSARPGLAGNTDTQYF
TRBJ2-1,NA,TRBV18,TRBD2,TGTGCCAGCTCAATACGTGTGACTAGCACCTACAATGAGCAGTTCTTC,CASSIRVTSTYNEQFF
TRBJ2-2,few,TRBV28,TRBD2,TGTGCCAGCAGTTTTCTAGCGGGGGATGGGTCCGGGGAGCTGTTTTTT,CASSFLAGDGSGELFF
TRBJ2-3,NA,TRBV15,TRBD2,TGTGCCACCGGCGGTGGTCTAGCGGGTTACACAGATACGCAGTATTTT,CATGGGLAGYTDTQYF
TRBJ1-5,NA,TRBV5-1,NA,TGCGCCAGCAGCTCTGAGAGTAATCAGCCCCAGCATTTT,CASSSESNQPQHF
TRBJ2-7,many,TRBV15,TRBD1,TGTGCCACCAGCAGAGCTACAGGGGTGGGAGAATCCGAGCAGTACTTC,CATSRATGVGESEQYF
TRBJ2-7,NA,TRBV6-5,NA,TGTGCCAGCAGTATCGACAGGTGGTCCTACGAGCAGTACTTC,CASSIDRWSYEQYF
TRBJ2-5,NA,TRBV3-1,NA,TGTGCCAGCAGGCCGTGGGGACAAGCAGAGACCCAGTACTTC,CASRPWGQAETQYF
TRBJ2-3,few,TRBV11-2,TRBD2,TGTGCCAGCACCCCCGGTGGGCCTAGCGGGGTTCATCGCACAGATACGCAGTATTTT,CASTPGGPSGVHRTDTQYF
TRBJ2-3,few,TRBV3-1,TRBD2,TGTGCCAGCACCTCAAGAGGTGGCGGGGGGCCGGATACGCAGTATTTT,CASTSRGGGGPDTQYF
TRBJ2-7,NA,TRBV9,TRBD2,TGTGCCAGCAGCGTAGGTAGCGGGGGGCCCAACGAGCAGTACTTC,CASSVGSGGPNEQYF
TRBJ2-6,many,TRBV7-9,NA,TGTGCCAGCAGCTCAACGACAGGCTCTGGGGCCAACGTCCTGACTTTC,CASSSTTGSGANVLTF
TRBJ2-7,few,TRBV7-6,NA,TGTGCCAGCAGCCGGAGAGGGGGGCCTTCCTACGAGCAGTACTTC,CASSRRGGPSYEQYF
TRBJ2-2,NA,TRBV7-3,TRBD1,TGTGCCAGCAGCCTCCTCCGCAGGGGGCTTAGCGGGGAGCTGTTTTTT,CASSLLRRGLSGELFF
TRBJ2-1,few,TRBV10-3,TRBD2,TGTGCCATCAGAGGGGGGCGGGAGGGCAATGAGCAGTTCTTC,CAIRGGREGNEQFF
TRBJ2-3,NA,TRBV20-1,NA,TGCAGTGGAAACAGGCCCGAAACTAGCACAGATACGCAGTATTTT,CSGNRPETSTDTQYF
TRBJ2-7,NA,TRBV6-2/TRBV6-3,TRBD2,TGTGCCAGCAGTTATAGGGTAGCGGGAGGCTACGAGCAGTACTTC,CASSYRVAGGYEQYF
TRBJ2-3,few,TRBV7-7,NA,TGTGCTAGCAGCCAGGGCCTCGGGGGGCCAGATACGCAGTATTTT,CASSQGLGGPDTQYF
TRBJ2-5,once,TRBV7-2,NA,TGTGCCAGCAACGAGGGGGGCCAGGAGACCCAGTACTTC,CASNEGGQETQYF
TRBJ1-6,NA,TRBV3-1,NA,TGTGCCAGCAGCTCCTACAGAGGGGTGGATAATTCACCCCTCCACTTT,CASSSYRGVDNSPLHF
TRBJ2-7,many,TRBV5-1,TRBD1,TGCGCCAGCAGCTTGGAGGGACAGGTCGCCGGTGAGCAGTACTTC,CASSLEGQVAGEQYF
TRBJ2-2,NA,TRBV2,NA,TGTGCCAGCAGCGGACTTAGCGTTGGTACCGGGGAGCTGTTTTTT,CASSGLSVGTGELFF
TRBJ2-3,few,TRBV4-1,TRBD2,TGCGCCAGCAGCCAACTGGGGACTAGCGGGTACACAGATACGCAGTATTTT,CASSQLGTSGYTDTQYF
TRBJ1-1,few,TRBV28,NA,TGTGCCAGCAGTATGAGGGCCTATGCTTTCTTT,CASSMRAYAFF
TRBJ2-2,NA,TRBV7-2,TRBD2,TGTGCCAGCAGCCCCCTCCTAGCGGGAGGGGGGTCCGGGGAGCTGTTTTTT,CASSPLLAGGGSGELFF
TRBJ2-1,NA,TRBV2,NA,TGTGCCAGCAGTGAAGTCTCCGGGATCCCATACAATGAGCAGTTCTTC,CASSEVSGIPYNEQFF
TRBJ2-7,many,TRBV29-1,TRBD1,TGCAGCGCTGGGACAGGGGGATCCTACGAGCAGTACTTC,CSAGTGGSYEQYF
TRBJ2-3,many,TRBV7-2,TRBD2,TGTGCCAGCAGCTTAGGACTAGCGGGGGCCTACTCAGATACGCAGTATTTT,CASSLGLAGAYSDTQYF
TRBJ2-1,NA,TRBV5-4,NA,TGTGCCAGCACCCCGGTAAGGGAAAAGTTCTTC,CASTPVREKFF
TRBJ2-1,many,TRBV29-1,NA,TGCAGCGTTACCCCCTTGGGGGCCAAGGGGTTCTACAATGAGCAGTTCTTC,CSVTPLGAKGFYNEQFF
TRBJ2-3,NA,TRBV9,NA,TGTGCCAGCAGCGGTGGGAGAGGGGGGCATACGCAGTATTTT,CASSGGRGGHTQYF
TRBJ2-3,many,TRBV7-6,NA,TGTGCCAGCAGCTTATATGCGGGGCAGTCAGATACGCAGTATTTT,CASSLYAGQSDTQYF
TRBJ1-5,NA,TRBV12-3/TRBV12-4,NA,TGTGCCAGCAGTTTTTCGACCGGGTTGGCGTTGCAGCATTTT,CASSFSTGLALQHF
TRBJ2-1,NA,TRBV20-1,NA,TGCAGTGCTCCGATAGCGGCCCTCTCCTACAATGAGCAGTTCTTC,CSAPIAALSYNEQFF
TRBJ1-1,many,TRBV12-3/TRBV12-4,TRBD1,TGTGCCAGCAGTCGGCGACAGGGAGAGGAACCTGAAGCTTTCTTT,CASSRRQGEEPEAFF
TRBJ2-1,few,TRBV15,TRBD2,TGTGCCACCAGCAGAGATGGGAGCGGGAGTTGGGACAATGAGCAGTTCTTC,CATSRDGSGSWDNEQFF
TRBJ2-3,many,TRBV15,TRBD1,TGTGCCACCAGCCCGGGGGACAGGGTGGCAACAGATACGCAGTATTTT,CATSPGDRVATDTQYF
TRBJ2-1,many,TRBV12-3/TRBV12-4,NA,TGTGCCAGCAGTTTACAGGGTATGGAGCAGTTCTTC,CASSLQGMEQFF